The T cell receptor (beta chain) described here comes from a study of blood T cell repertoires in COVID-19. About the research overall: The United States, Italy and Spain were the sources of the acute and convalescent COVID-19 samples. T cells, B-cell-depleted T cells, or PBMCs provided the cDNA or gDNA that served as material.

In germline, CDR1 is SGHNT, CDR2 YYREEE (reference sequence). The CDR3 has 14 residues. V was trimmed by 0 bases and J by 3 bases, leaving 9 bases between them. In the authors' methods: Reference gene primer amplification gave nucleated cell count estimates. Clones were read by immunoSEQ multiplex PCR, and TCRdb kept only the in-frame ones, dropping some. The V and J calls and clone size come from that table; D and trimming were worked out from the DNA. Among roughly 73,000 clones, around 74% were seen once, and the ten largest hold around 20%. The TCR originated in a man in his 70s with acute or convalescent COVID-19. The rearrangement links TRBV5-4 to TRBJ2-5, with D maybe TRBD1 (6 bases). Sequencing input: peripheral blood. For the CDR3, the DNA is TGTGCCAGCAGCTTGGCCAACAGGGAAGAGACCCAGTACTTC. The encoded protein is CASSLANREETQYF.